Below are 6 T cell receptor beta chains sequenced from a single sample in a study of vaccination and CD4 T cells after COVID-19. Treatment meaning: roughly 10-day PBMC culture with coronavirus spike peptide pools or control peptides (ViraFEST assay). Their antigen targets remain unknown. An Oncomine TCR Beta short-read assay was used to sequence the DNA from cultured CD4+ T cells. TCRdb re-called the PCR reads through MiXCR, storing one row per CDR3 protein. The sample includes approximately 15,000 distinct CDR3 sequences, about 60% of them seen just once. Sequencing input: CD4+ T cells from blood, cultured in vitro. The receptors here all came from a human donor who had recovered from COVID-19.

The rearrangement joins TRBV20-1 to TRBJ2-1, with 9 bases matching TRBD2. Germline loops: CDR1 DFQATT, CDR2 SNEGSKA (reference sequence). The CDR3 consists of 16 residues. The CDR3 here is CSVDLLAGRIGGEQFF. In nucleotides, the CDR3 is TGCAGCGTCGACCTGCTAGCGGGACGCATCGGTGGTGAGCAGTTCTTC.

This chain links TRBV7-9 with TRBJ2-5, with D possibly TRBD2 on 6 matching bases. In germline, CDR1 is SEHNR, CDR2 FQNEAQ (reference sequence). This CDR3 region has 14 residues. Trimming pared 0 bases from V and 4 bases from J, leaving 9 bases between. DNA for the CDR3: TGTGCCAGCAGCTTAGCGGGAGGAGGAGAGACCCAGTACTTC. Protein sequence: CASSLAGGGETQYF.

The chain combines TRBV7-2 with TRBJ2-1; no clear D gene. V lost 1 base and J 7 bases, leaving 11 bases between the germline ends. The CDR3 has 14 residues. Germline V gene data show CDR1 as SGHTA and CDR2 as FQGNSA. The CDR3, as DNA: TGTGCCAGCAGCTTAGTCGGAGAGATAAATGAGCAGTTCTTC. Translated, it gives CASSLVGEINEQFF.

This clonotype has only one observation. V and J are TRBV28 and TRBJ2-7; D unresolved. The V gene lost 2 bases and the J gene lost 1 base, with 3 bases spanning the gap. Germline V CDR1 and CDR2: MDHEN, SYDVKM. CDR3 length equals 12 residues. The CDR3 sequence is CASSLGSYEQYF. Here the CDR3 DNA reads TGTGCCAGCAGTTTAGGGTCCTACGAGCAGTACTTC.

This clonotype was detected only once. The chain links TRBV30 to TRBJ1-2, with D unresolved. Trimming removed 1 base at V and 5 bases at J, with 17 bases between. The CDR3 sequence is 15 residues long. CDR1 GTSNPN and CDR2 SVGIG come from the germline V gene (reference sequence). CDR3 sequence reads: CAWSARLPLTYGYTF. The CDR3 region has the DNA TGTGCCTGGAGTGCACGGTTACCTTTAACATATGGCTACACCTTC. Variable domain in full (rest from reference TRBV30 and TRBJ1-2): SQTIHQWPATLVQPVGSPLSLECTVEGTSNPNLYWYRQAAGRGLQLLFYSVGIGQISSEVPQNLSASRPQDRQFILSSKKLLLSDSGFYLCAWSARLPLTYGYTFGSGTRLTVV.

This clonotype has just a few counts. The chain uses TRBV27 and TRBJ2-2; 13 nucleotides match TRBD2. The germline V gene encodes CDR1 MNHEY and CDR2 SMNVEV (reference sequence). The junction had 5 bases not matched to a gene; V was cut back by 6 bases and J by 7 bases. This CDR3 is 15 amino acids long. The CDR3 DNA follows: TGTGCCAGCAGCCTCGGACTAGCGGGAGTCGGGGAGCTGTTTTTT. This encodes CASSLGLAGVGELFF.